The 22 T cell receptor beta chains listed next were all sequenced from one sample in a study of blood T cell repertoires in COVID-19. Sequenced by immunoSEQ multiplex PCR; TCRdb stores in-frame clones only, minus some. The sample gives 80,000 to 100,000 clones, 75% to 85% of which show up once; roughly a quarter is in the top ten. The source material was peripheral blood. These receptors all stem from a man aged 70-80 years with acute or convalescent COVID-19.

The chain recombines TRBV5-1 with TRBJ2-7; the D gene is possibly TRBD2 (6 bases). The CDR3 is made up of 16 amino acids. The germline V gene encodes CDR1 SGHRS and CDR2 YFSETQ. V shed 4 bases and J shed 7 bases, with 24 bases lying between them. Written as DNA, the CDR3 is TGCGCCAGCAGCCCGTCGGAACTCGCGGGAACGAAAGAGCAGTACTTC. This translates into CASSPSELAGTKEQYF. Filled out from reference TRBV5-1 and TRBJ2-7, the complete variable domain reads KAGVTQTPRYLIKTRGQQVTLSCSPISGHRSVSWYQQTPGQGLQFLFEYFSETQRNKGNFPGRFSGRQFSNSRSEMNVSTLELGDSALYLCASSPSELAGTKEQYFGPGTRLTVT.

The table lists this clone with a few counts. The DNA of the CDR3 is TGTGCCAGCAGTTTATTGGGACTGCCACTATACAATGAGCAGTTCTTC. It yields the protein CASSLLGLPLYNEQFF. V gene TRBV27 combines with J gene TRBJ2-1, with D possibly TRBD2 on 6 matching bases. V lost 1 base, J lost 4 bases, and 14 bases lay in between. CDR1 is MNHEY and CDR2 is SMNVEV in the germline V gene (reference sequence). The CDR3 has 16 amino acids.

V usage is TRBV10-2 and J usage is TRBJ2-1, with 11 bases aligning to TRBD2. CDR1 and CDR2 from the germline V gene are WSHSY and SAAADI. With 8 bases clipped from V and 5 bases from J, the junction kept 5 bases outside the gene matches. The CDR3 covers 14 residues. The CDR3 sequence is CASGKLAGDNEQFF. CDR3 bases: TGCGCCAGCGGCAAACTAGCGGGAGACAATGAGCAGTTCTTC.

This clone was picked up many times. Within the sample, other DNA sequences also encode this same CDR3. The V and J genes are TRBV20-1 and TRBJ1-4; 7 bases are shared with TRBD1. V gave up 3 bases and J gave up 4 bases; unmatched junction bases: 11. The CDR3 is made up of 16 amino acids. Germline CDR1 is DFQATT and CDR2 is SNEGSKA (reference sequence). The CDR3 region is CSASDLRDSINEKLFF. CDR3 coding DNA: TGCAGTGCTAGTGATCTTCGGGACAGTATTAATGAAAAACTGTTTTTT.

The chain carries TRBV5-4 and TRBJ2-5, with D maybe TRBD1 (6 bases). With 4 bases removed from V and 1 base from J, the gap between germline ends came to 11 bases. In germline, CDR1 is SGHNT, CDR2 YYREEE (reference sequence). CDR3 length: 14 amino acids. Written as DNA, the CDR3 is TGTGCCAGCAGCCAACAGGGTTTCCAAGAGACCCAGTACTTC. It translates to CASSQQGFQETQYF.

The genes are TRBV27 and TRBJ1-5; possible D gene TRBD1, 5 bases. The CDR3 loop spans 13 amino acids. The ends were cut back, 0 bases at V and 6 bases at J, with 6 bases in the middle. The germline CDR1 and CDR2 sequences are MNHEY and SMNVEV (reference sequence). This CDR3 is CASSLSTVQPQHF. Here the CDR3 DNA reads TGTGCCAGCAGTTTATCGACAGTTCAGCCCCAGCATTTT.

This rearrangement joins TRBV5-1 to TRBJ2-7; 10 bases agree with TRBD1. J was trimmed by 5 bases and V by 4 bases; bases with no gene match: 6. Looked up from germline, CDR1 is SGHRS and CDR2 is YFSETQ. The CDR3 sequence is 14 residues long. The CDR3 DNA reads TGCGCCAGCAGCATCCGGGACAGGGGTCACGAGCAGTACTTC. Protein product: CASSIRDRGHEQYF.

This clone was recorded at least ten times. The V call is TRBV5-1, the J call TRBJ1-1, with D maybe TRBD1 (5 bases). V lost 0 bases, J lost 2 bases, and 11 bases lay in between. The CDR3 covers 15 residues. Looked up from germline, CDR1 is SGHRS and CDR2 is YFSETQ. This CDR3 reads CASSLGAGKNTEAFF. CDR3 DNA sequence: TGCGCCAGCAGCTTGGGGGCAGGGAAAAACACTGAAGCTTTCTTT.

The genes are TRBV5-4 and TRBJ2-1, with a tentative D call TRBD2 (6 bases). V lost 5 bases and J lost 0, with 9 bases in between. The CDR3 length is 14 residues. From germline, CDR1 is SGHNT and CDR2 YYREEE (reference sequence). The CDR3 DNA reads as TGTGCCAGCAGAATCGGGAGCTCCTACAATGAGCAGTTCTTC. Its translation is CASRIGSSYNEQFF.

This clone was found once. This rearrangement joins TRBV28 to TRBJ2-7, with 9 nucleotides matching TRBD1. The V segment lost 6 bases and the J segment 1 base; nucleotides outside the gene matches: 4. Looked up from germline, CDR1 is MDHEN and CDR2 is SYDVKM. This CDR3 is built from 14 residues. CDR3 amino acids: CASRTGTGSYEQYF. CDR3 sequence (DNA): TGTGCCAGCAGGACCGGGACAGGGTCCTACGAGCAGTACTTC.

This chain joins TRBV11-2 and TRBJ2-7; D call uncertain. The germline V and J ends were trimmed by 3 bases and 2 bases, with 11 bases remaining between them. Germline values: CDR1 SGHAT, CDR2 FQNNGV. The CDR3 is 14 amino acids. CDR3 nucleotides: TGTGCCAGCAGCTTGTCGCGAGAGACCTACGAGCAGTACTTC. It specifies CASSLSRETYEQYF.

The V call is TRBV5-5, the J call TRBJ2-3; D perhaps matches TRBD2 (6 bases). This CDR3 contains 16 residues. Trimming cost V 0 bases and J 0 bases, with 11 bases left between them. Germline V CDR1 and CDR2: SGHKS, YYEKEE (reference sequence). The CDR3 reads CASSLDGGTSTDTQYF. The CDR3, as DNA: TGTGCCAGCAGCTTGGATGGGGGGACCAGCACAGATACGCAGTATTTT.

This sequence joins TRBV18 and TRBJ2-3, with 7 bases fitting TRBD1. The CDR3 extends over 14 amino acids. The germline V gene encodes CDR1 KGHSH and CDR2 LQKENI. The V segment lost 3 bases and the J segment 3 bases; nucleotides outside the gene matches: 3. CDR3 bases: TGTGCCAGCTCACCCGGGACAGTGACAGATACGCAGTATTTT. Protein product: CASSPGTVTDTQYF.

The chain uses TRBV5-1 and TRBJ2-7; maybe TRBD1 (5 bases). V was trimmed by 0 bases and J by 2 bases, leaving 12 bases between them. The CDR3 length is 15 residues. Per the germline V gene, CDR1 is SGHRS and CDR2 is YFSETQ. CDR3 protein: CASSLAAGHAYEQYF. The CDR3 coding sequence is TGCGCCAGCAGCTTGGCCGCAGGGCACGCCTACGAGCAGTACTTC. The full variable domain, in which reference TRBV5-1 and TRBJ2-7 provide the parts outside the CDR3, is KAGVTQTPRYLIKTRGQQVTLSCSPISGHRSVSWYQQTPGQGLQFLFEYFSETQRNKGNFPGRFSGRQFSNSRSEMNVSTLELGDSALYLCASSLAAGHAYEQYFGPGTRLTVT.

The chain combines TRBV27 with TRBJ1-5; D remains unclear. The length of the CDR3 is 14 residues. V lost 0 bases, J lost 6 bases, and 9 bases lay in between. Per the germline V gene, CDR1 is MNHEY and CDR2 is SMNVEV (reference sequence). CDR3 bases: TGTGCCAGCAGTTTATCGTTCCGGGGTCAGCCCCAGCATTTT. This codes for CASSLSFRGQPQHF.

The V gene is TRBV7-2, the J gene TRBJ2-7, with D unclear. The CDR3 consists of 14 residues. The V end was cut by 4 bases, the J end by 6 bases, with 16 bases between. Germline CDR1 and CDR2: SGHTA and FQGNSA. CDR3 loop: CASSSPDSPFEQYF. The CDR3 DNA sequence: TGTGCCAGCAGCTCCCCAGATAGCCCCTTCGAGCAGTACTTC.

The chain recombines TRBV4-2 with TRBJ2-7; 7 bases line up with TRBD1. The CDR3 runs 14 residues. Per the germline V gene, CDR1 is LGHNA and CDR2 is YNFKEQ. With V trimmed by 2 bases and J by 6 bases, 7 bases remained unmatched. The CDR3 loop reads CASSQTGELGEQYF. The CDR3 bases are TGTGCCAGCAGCCAAACAGGGGAACTAGGCGAGCAGTACTTC.

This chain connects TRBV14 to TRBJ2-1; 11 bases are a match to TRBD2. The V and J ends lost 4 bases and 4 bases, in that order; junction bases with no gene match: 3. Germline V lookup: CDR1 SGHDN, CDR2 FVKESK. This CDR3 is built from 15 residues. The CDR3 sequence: CASSRGLAGYNEQFF. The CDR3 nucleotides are TGTGCCAGCAGCCGCGGACTAGCGGGTTACAATGAGCAGTTCTTC.

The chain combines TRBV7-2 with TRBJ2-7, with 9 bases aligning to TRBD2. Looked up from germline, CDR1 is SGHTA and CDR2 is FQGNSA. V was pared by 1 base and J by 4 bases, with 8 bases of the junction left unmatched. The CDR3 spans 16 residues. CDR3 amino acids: CASSLGYAGGGYEQYF. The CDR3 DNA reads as TGTGCCAGCAGCTTAGGGTACGCGGGAGGGGGATACGAGCAGTACTTC.

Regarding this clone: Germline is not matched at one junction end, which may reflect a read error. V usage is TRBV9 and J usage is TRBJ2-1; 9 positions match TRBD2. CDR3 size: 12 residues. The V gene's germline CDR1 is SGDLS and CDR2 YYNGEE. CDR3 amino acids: CASSGSTSGPIF. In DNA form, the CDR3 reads TGTGCCAGCAGCGGCTCGACTAGCGGTCCGATCTTC.

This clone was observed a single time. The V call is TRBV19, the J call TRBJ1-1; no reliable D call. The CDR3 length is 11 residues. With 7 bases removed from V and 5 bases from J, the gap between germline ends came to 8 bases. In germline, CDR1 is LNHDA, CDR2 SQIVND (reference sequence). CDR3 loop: CASTQRTEAFF. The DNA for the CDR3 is TGTGCCAGTACTCAGAGGACTGAAGCTTTCTTT.

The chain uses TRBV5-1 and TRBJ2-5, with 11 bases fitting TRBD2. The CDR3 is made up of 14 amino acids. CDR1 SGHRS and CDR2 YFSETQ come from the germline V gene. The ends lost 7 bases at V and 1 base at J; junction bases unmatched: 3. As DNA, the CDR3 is TGCGCCAGCGGCGGACTAGCGGGCCAAGAGACCCAGTACTTC. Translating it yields CASGGLAGQETQYF.